This T cell receptor beta chain comes out of a study of shared clonotypes between healthy human individuals. Comment on this clone: Different DNA sequences within this sample yield the same CDR3.

V gave up 6 bases and J gave up 5 bases; unmatched junction bases: 1. Per the germline V gene, CDR1 is SNHLY and CDR2 is FYNNEI. The CDR3 loop spans 11 amino acids. TCRdb's table, derived via immunoSEQ multiplex PCR, lists solely in-frame clones and lacks some. The sample has 2 million or so clones, roughly 96% seen once. What was sequenced was naive CD4+ T cells sorted from blood. Subset: CD45RA+ positively selected. V gene TRBV2 combines with J gene TRBJ2-7; 7 nucleotides match TRBD1. The TCR was taken from a man aged 18 to 30 in good health. The chain's CDR3 is CASRTGNEQYF. The CDR3 DNA follows: TGTGCCAGCAGGACAGGGAACGAGCAGTACTTC.